This T cell receptor beta chain appears in the sequencing data of a study of blood T cell repertoires in COVID-19. About the study: The study drew acute and convalescent COVID-19 samples from the United States, Italy and Spain. Nucleic acid was either cDNA or gDNA, and it came from T cells, B-cell-depleted T cells, or PBMCs.

Germline-derived CDR1 and CDR2 are MDHEN and SYDVKM. Trimming left V 1 base short and J 4 bases short, with 4 bases between. The CDR3 consists of 12 residues. Per the authors' pipeline: The authors estimated nucleated cell counts from reference gene primer amplification. Here immunoSEQ multiplex PCR was the method, and the copy in TCRdb shows in-frame clones only, minus some. V and J calls and clone size are given by that table; D and trimming were obtained from the DNA. The profile shows hundreds of thousands of clones, approximately 81% of them singletons. J is TRBJ1-1 and V is TRBV28; D unresolved. Material: peripheral blood. The receptor was isolated from a woman aged 80 or over with active or convalescent COVID-19. DNA for the CDR3: TGTGCCAGCAGTTTATCGTTCACTGAAGCTTTCTTT. Amino acids: CASSLSFTEAFF.